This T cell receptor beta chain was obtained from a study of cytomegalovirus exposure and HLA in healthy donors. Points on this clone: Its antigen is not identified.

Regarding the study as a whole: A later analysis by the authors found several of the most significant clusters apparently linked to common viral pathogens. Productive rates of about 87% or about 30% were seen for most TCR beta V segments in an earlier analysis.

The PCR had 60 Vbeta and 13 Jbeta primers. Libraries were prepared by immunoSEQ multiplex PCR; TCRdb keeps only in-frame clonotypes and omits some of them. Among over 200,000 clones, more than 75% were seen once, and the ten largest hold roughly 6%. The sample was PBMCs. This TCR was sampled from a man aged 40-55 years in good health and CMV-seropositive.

The CDR3 DNA sequence: TGTGCCAGCTCACCGTCTTCAGGTGACTACGAGCAGTACTTC. This sequence encodes CASSPSSGDYEQYF. This rearrangement joins TRBV18 to TRBJ2-7, with no clear D. CDR3 size: 14 residues. Germline V gene sequence: CDR1 KGHSH, CDR2 LQKENI. Trimming left V 3 bases short and J 3 bases short, with 12 bases between.